The 10 T cell receptor beta chains listed next were all sequenced from one sample in a study of OX40 agonist ivuxolimab in advanced cancers. TCRdb's table, derived via immunoSEQ multiplex PCR, lists solely in-frame clones and lacks some. This sample has approximately 60,000 clones, with about 89% found just once. The specimen was CD4+ or CD8+ T cells sorted from blood, collected in a trial of the OX40 agonist ivuxolimab. These TCRs come from an adult with an advanced solid tumor such as melanoma, head and neck, liver or kidney cancer.

This chain uses TRBV19 with TRBJ1-1; the D gene is possibly TRBD1 (5 bases). There are 13 residues in the CDR3. From germline, CDR1 is LNHDA and CDR2 SQIVND (reference sequence). V was pared by 7 bases and J by 2 bases, with 11 bases between. The CDR3 coding sequence is TGTGCCAGTAATCAGGGCGGAAACACTGAAGCTTTCTTT. This sequence encodes CASNQGGNTEAFF.

J is TRBJ2-1 and V is TRBV18, with D perhaps matching TRBD2 (6 bases). V lost 4 bases and J 8 bases, leaving 15 bases between the germline ends. Germline lookup yields CDR1 KGHSH and CDR2 LQKENI. The CDR3 has 14 residues. The CDR3 DNA sequence: TGTGCCAGCTCACAATCGGGACTGATGGATGAGCAGTTCTTC. Translated: CASSQSGLMDEQFF.

CDR3 protein: CASTGGGSNQPQHF. For the CDR3, the DNA is TGTGCCAGCACCGGCGGAGGGAGCAATCAGCCCCAGCATTTT. This chain uses TRBV6-6 with TRBJ1-5; D ambiguous. This CDR3 has 14 residues. Germline loops: CDR1 MNHNY, CDR2 SVGAGI (reference sequence). Trimming took off 7 bases at V and 1 base at J, with 11 bases between the two ends.

The table lists this clone with a count of one. The chain joins TRBV28 to TRBJ2-7; possible D gene TRBD2, 5 bases. With 8 bases removed from V and 2 bases from J, the gap between germline ends came to 10 bases. CDR1 and CDR2 from the germline V gene are MDHEN and SYDVKM. The CDR3 is made up of 12 amino acids. CDR3 loop: CASGRHPYEQYF. Here the CDR3 DNA reads TGTGCCAGCGGGAGACATCCCTACGAGCAGTACTTC.

Here the CDR3 DNA reads TGCGCCAGCAGCTTTGGCGGAGGGGATGAGCAGTTCTTC. Translated, it gives CASSFGGGDEQFF. This sequence joins TRBV5-1 and TRBJ2-1; D possibly corresponds to TRBD2 (6 bases). Germline CDR1 is SGHRS and CDR2 is YFSETQ. The CDR3 is made up of 13 amino acids. V was trimmed by 2 bases and J by 8 bases, leaving 11 bases between them.

J is TRBJ2-5 and V is TRBV19; no clear D gene. This CDR3 spans 14 amino acids. Trimming took off 6 bases at V and 5 bases at J, with 16 bases between the two ends. Germline V gene sequence: CDR1 LNHDA, CDR2 SQIVND (reference sequence). CDR3 nucleotides: TGTGCCAGTAGGATGGGCCAGTCCTCGGAGACCCAGTACTTC. The encoded protein is CASRMGQSSETQYF.

The chain combines TRBV28 with TRBJ2-7; 8 bases align to TRBD1. Unmatched junction bases numbered 6, after V lost 7 bases and J lost 1 base. The CDR3 covers 14 residues. The germline CDR1 and CDR2 sequences are MDHEN and SYDVKM. The CDR3: CASTSGGYSYEQYF. CDR3 in DNA: TGTGCCAGCACCTCAGGGGGCTATTCCTACGAGCAGTACTTC.

The gene calls are TRBV27 and TRBJ2-7; D unclear. This CDR3 comprises 12 residues. Germline CDR1 and CDR2: MNHEY and SMNVEV (reference sequence). V lost 6 bases, J lost 7 bases, and 13 bases lay in between. The CDR3 region is CASSLPLGEQYF. DNA for the CDR3: TGTGCCAGCAGCCTGCCTCTGGGGGAGCAGTACTTC.

This rearrangement joins TRBV15 to TRBJ1-1; D gene uncertain. V dropped 0 bases and J dropped 4 bases, with 6 bases sitting between them. In germline, CDR1 is LNHNV, CDR2 YYDKDF (reference sequence). The CDR3 extends over 13 amino acids. CDR3 sequence: CATSREKGTEAFF. The CDR3 DNA reads as TGTGCCACCAGCAGAGAAAAGGGCACTGAAGCTTTCTTT.

CDR3: CASSSGLAGGTGELFF. The CDR3 bases are TGTGCCAGCAGCTCCGGACTAGCGGGAGGAACCGGGGAGCTGTTTTTT. V and J are TRBV7-3 and TRBJ2-2, with 14 bases fitting TRBD2. The V gene's germline CDR1 is SGHTA and CDR2 FQGTGA. V trimming: 4 bases; J trimming: 5 bases; junction bases outside the gene matches: 3. The CDR3 totals 16 residues. The full variable domain, rest sourced from reference TRBV7-3 and TRBJ2-2, is GAGVSQTPSNKVTEKGKYVELRCDPISGHTALYWYRQSLGQGPEFLIYFQGTGAADDSGLPNDRFFAVRPEGSVSTLKIQRTERGDSAVYLCASSSGLAGGTGELFFGEGSRLTVL.